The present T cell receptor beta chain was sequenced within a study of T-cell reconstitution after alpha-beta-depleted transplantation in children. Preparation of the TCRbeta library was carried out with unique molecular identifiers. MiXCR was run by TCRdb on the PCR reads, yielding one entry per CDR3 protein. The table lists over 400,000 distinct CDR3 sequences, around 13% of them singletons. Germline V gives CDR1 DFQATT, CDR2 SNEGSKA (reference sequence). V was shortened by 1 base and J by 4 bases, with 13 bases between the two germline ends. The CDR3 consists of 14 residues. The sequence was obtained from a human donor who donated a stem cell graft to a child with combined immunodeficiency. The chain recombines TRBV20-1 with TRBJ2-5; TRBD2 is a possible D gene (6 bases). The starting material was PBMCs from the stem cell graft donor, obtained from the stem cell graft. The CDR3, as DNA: TGCAGTGCTAGAGGCGGGGAGACTAGAGAGACCCAGTACTTC. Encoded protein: CSARGGETRETQYF.